In its sample, the clone carrying this T cell receptor (beta chain) was seen many times. No antigen is known for it. A junction boundary mismatches the germline segment, possibly from a read error. This CDR3 has 13 amino acids. The data derive from a study of neurological immune-mediated disorders. Findings and limits, study-wide: Subjects shared no identical expanded-clone CDR3 amino acid sequences, suggesting private TCR-beta repertoires in all groups.

5'RACE with 10-nucleotide random UMIs produced the cDNA. TCRdb processed the 5' RACE reads anew with MiXCR; each CDR3 protein has one entry. The table has roughly 62,000 distinct CDR3 sequences, 2% to 2.5% seen once. This sequence joins TRBV12-3 or TRBV12-4 and TRBJ2-7; maybe TRBD1 (6 bases). Sequenced material: PBMCs. This receptor was obtained from a man in his fifties or sixties with multiple sclerosis. The CDR3 is CASSSNQGTLRDF. The CDR3 nucleotides read TGTGCCAGCAGTTCAAACCAGGGGACCCTACGGGACTTC.